These 25 T cell receptor beta chains came from one sample sequenced in a study of T cell repertoires in cytomegalovirus infection. No antigens are known for them. TCRdb reprocessed the reads with MiXCR, giving one entry per CDR3 protein. The sample has roughly 800,000 distinct CDR3 sequences, 29% seen once. The starting material was cultured CD8+ T cells from PBMCs, obtained from culture after CMV antigen stimulation. Receptors originate from a human donor in good health (CMV status not recorded). Some clones in this sample may be carry-over from other donors' samples.

This clonotype was recorded a few times. The V gene is TRBV7-9, the J gene TRBJ2-1; D perhaps matches TRBD2 (6 bases). Between the trimmed V and J ends, which lost 10 bases and 0 bases, there was a span of 13 bases. The CDR3 has 14 amino acids. CDR1 is SEHNR, CDR2 FQNEAQ, per germline (reference sequence). The CDR3 DNA is TGTGCCACCACTGGGGGGAGCTCCTACAATGAGCAGTTCTTC. Amino acids: CATTGGSSYNEQFF. Drawing the rest from reference TRBV7-9 and TRBJ2-1, the complete variable domain is DTGVSQNPRHKITKRGQNVTFRCDPISEHNRLYWYRQTLGQGPEFLTYFQNEAQLEKSRLLSDRFSAERPKGSFSTLEIQRTEQGDSAMYLCATTGGSSYNEQFFGPGTRLTVL.

CDR3 region: CARDVGGRTSGTSTDTQYF. The CDR3 bases are TGTGCCAGGGACGTGGGGGGGCGGACTAGCGGGACTAGCACAGATACGCAGTATTTT. The rearrangement uses TRBV2 and TRBJ2-3, with 12 bases aligning to TRBD2. V lost 9 bases to trimming and J lost 0 bases; unmatched junction nucleotides: 16. CDR3 length: 19 residues. CDR1 is SNHLY and CDR2 is FYNNEI in the germline V gene.

The gene calls are TRBV5-6 and TRBJ1-1; perhaps TRBD1 as D (6 bases). Trimming stripped 0 bases from V and 6 bases from J, with 12 bases between. Germline V gene lookup returns CDR1 SGHDT and CDR2 YYEEEE. The CDR3 runs to 14 residues. This CDR3 reads CASSLETGIPEAFF. For the CDR3, the DNA is TGTGCCAGCAGCTTGGAGACAGGAATCCCTGAAGCTTTCTTT.

The chain is built from TRBV20-1 and TRBJ2-7; 12 bases agree with TRBD1. This CDR3 region has 14 residues. Looked up from germline, CDR1 is DFQATT and CDR2 is SNEGSKA (reference sequence). J gave up 5 bases and V 3 bases, and 5 bases lay outside the gene matches. Here the CDR3 reads CSARDRDRGHEQYV. The CDR3 DNA reads TGCAGTGCTAGGGACCGGGACAGGGGGCACGAGCAGTACGTC.

In this sample, this clonotype turned up once. The chain is built from TRBV24-1 and TRBJ1-1; no definite D call. Between the trimmed V and J ends, which lost 5 bases and 2 bases, there was a span of 29 bases. This CDR3 is 20 amino acids long. The germline V gene has CDR1 KGHDR and CDR2 SFDVKD. This CDR3 reads CATSVILPGRSESSNTEAFF. DNA of the CDR3: TGTGCCACCAGTGTTATTTTGCCCGGGAGATCGGAATCCTCAAACACTGAAGCTTTCTTT.

The chain joins TRBV6-2 or TRBV6-3 to TRBJ1-5, with 9 bases matching TRBD1. With 2 bases clipped from V and 2 bases from J, the junction kept 1 base outside the gene matches. CDR1 is MNHEY and CDR2 is SVGEGT in the germline V gene. The CDR3 is 15 residues long. CDR3 in amino acids: CASSYRTGGNQPQHF. Here the CDR3 DNA reads TGTGCCAGCAGTTACAGGACAGGGGGCAATCAGCCCCAGCATTTT.

V is TRBV5-1 and J is TRBJ1-1, with a possible D match to TRBD1 (5 bases). Germline values: CDR1 SGHRS, CDR2 YFSETQ. The CDR3 totals 16 residues. Trimming left V 0 bases short and J 1 base short, with 13 bases between. CDR3 in amino acids: CASSLEDQGENTEAFF. The CDR3 region has the DNA TGCGCCAGCAGCTTGGAAGATCAGGGAGAGAACACTGAAGCTTTCTTT.

This chain uses TRBV2 with TRBJ2-3; 7 bases line up with TRBD2. Germline loops: CDR1 SNHLY, CDR2 FYNNEI. After removal of 6 bases from V and 2 bases from J, the junction contained 8 bases not matched to a gene. The CDR3 is made up of 15 amino acids. The CDR3 loop is CASRGSGEDTDTQYF. The CDR3 region has the DNA TGTGCCAGCAGGGGAAGCGGGGAGGACACAGATACGCAGTATTTT.

The genes are TRBV19 and TRBJ2-7; D remains ambiguous. The ends were cut back, 0 bases at V and 1 base at J, with 16 bases in the middle. The CDR3 extends over 17 amino acids. The germline gives CDR1 LNHDA, CDR2 SQIVND (reference sequence). CDR3 protein: CASSIDLTPKGSYEQYF. For the CDR3, the DNA is TGTGCCAGTAGTATAGATCTGACTCCCAAGGGATCCTACGAGCAGTACTTC.

This clonotype was detected a few times. At one boundary the junction diverges from the germline segment, which might be a read error. This sequence joins TRBV7-9 and TRBJ2-5; no definite D call. Per germline, CDR1 SEHNR and CDR2 FQNEAQ (reference sequence). The CDR3 length is 15 residues. CDR3 coding DNA: TGTGCCAGCAACTTAGGAATGATGGCTCAAGAGACCCAGTACTTC. It specifies CASNLGMMAQETQYF.

This clonotype was observed many times. The chain links TRBV7-9 to TRBJ1-1, with D unresolved. Germline V gene sequence: CDR1 SEHNR, CDR2 FQNEAQ (reference sequence). Trimming removed 1 base from V and 4 bases from J, with 4 bases in between. There are 12 residues in the CDR3. The CDR3 loop is CASSLGVTEAFF. The CDR3 nucleotides read TGTGCCAGCAGCTTAGGGGTCACTGAAGCTTTCTTT.

With regard to this clonotype: This may stem from a read error, because a much larger clone lies one nucleotide away. The CDR3 does not end in the conserved phenylalanine or tryptophan, so this is likely a read error. The chain joins TRBV7-2 to TRBJ1-1, with a weak D call TRBD1 (5 bases). CDR3 length equals 14 residues. Per the germline V gene, CDR1 is SGHTA and CDR2 is FQGNSA. The V end was cut by 0 bases, the J end by 6 bases, with 11 bases between. The CDR3 reads CASSLAGVPAEAFL. CDR3 DNA: TGTGCCAGCAGCTTAGCGGGGGTGCCGGCTGAAGCTTTCTTA.

This clonotype has just a few counts. This chain uses TRBV10-3 with TRBJ2-7; 7 bases align to TRBD1. Germline assignment: CDR1 ENHRY and CDR2 SYGVKD. This CDR3 region has 13 residues. The V and J ends lost 2 bases and 7 bases, in that order; junction bases with no gene match: 5. The CDR3 protein is CAISEQGVREQYF. The CDR3 region has the DNA TGTGCCATCAGTGAGCAGGGGGTGAGGGAGCAGTACTTC.

This clonotype was observed many times. The genes are TRBV7-2 and TRBJ2-5; D is unclear. CDR3 size: 15 residues. Deletions cut 2 bases from V and 5 bases from J, with 15 bases between. Germline V gene lookup returns CDR1 SGHTA and CDR2 FQGNSA. The CDR3 region has the DNA TGTGCCAGCAGCTTATTTGACTCCGCCGGGGAGACCCAGTACTTC. Its protein product is CASSLFDSAGETQYF.

Details on this clonotype: One end of the junction fails to match germline, which may point to a read error. The rearrangement joins TRBV7-9 to TRBJ2-5, with D possibly TRBD1 on 6 matching bases. In germline, CDR1 is SEHNR, CDR2 FQNEAQ (reference sequence). The CDR3 is made up of 14 amino acids. CDR3 sequence reads: CVSSKQGRQETQYF. DNA of the CDR3: TGTGTCAGCAGCAAACAGGGAAGACAAGAGACCCAGTACTTC. Supplemented by reference TRBV7-9 and TRBJ2-5, the full variable domain reads DTGVSQNPRHKITKRGQNVTFRCDPISEHNRLYWYRQTLGQGPEFLTYFQNEAQLEKSRLLSDRFSAERPKGSFSTLEIQRTEQGDSAMYLCVSSKQGRQETQYFGPGTRLLVL.

This clonotype appeared many times. CDR3 DNA sequence: TGTGCCAGCAGCTTCGGGCAGGGAGACAATGAGCAGTTCTTC. This sequence encodes CASSFGQGDNEQFF. The rearrangement joins TRBV7-2 to TRBJ2-1; perhaps D is TRBD1 or TRBD2 (5 bases each). The ends were cut back, 3 bases at V and 5 bases at J, with 11 bases in the middle. The CDR3 runs 14 residues. Germline V gene data show CDR1 as SGHTA and CDR2 as FQGNSA.

The chain couples TRBV6-6 to TRBJ2-7; TRBD2 is a possible D gene (5 bases). Per the germline V gene, CDR1 is MNHNY and CDR2 is SVGAGI (reference sequence). CDR3 length: 16 residues. Trimming left V 6 bases short and J 5 bases short, with 23 bases between. This chain's CDR3 is CASSPLGHEARDEQYV. The CDR3, as DNA: TGTGCCAGCAGCCCCCTAGGGCACGAGGCGAGGGACGAGCAGTACGTC.

Many counts were recorded for this clonotype. This sequence joins TRBV28 and TRBJ1-2; possibly TRBD1 for D (6 bases). The CDR3 totals 18 residues. Deletions cut 2 bases from V and 3 bases from J, with 22 bases between. The germline CDR1 and CDR2 sequences are MDHEN and SYDVKM. CDR3 sequence: CASSLLGLRRDKDYGYTF. CDR3 coding DNA: TGTGCCAGCAGTTTACTTGGCCTAAGACGGGACAAAGACTATGGCTACACCTTC.

The chain joins TRBV14 to TRBJ1-1, with TRBD1 identical over 7 bases. The germline V gene has CDR1 SGHDN and CDR2 FVKESK. The CDR3 covers 13 residues. V lost 6 bases to trimming and J lost 4 bases; unmatched junction nucleotides: 5. For the CDR3, the DNA is TGTGCCAGCAGGAGACAGGGCTTCACTGAAGCTTTCTTT. This encodes CASRRQGFTEAFF.

V is TRBV7-1 and J is TRBJ1-4; 8 bases line up with TRBD1. TRBV7-1 is noted as an ORF with a role that remains uncertain. The CDR3 extends over 14 amino acids. V lost 3 bases, J lost 8 bases, and 5 bases stayed unmatched. The CDR3 bases are TGTGCCAGCAGCTCGCACAGGGGGGACGAAAAACTGTTTTTT. Residues: CASSSHRGDEKLFF.

The chain carries TRBV3-1 and TRBJ2-6, with 8 bases lining up with TRBD1. Germline CDR1 and CDR2: LGHDT and YNNKEL (reference sequence). Trimming at V came to 1 base and at J to 3 bases, leaving 8 bases not matched to a gene. The CDR3 spans 18 residues. The CDR3 DNA reads as TGTGCCAGCAGCCAAGTGTTCGGACAGGGTTATGGGGCCAACGTCCTGACTTTC. Its protein is CASSQVFGQGYGANVLTF. The full variable domain, its missing parts supplied by reference TRBV3-1 and TRBJ2-6, is DTAVSQTPKYLVTQMGNDKSIKCEQNLGHDTMYWYKQDSKKFLKIMFSYNNKELIINETVPNRFSPKSPDKAHLNLHINSLELGDSAVYFCASSQVFGQGYGANVLTFGAGSRLTVL.

This chain joins TRBV6-2 or TRBV6-3 and TRBJ1-6, with unresolved D. CDR3 length equals 13 residues. From germline, CDR1 is MNHEY and CDR2 SVGEGT. The V and J ends lost 2 bases and 14 bases respectively, with 13 bases between them. The CDR3, as DNA: TGTGCCAGCAGTTACGACCAAAGATTCACCCTCCACTTT. Protein product: CASSYDQRFTLHF.

This clonotype has only a few counts. This chain links TRBV27 with TRBJ1-2; the match to TRBD1 covers 9 bases. The CDR3 is 15 amino acids. The germline CDR1 and CDR2 sequences are MNHEY and SMNVEV (reference sequence). The V and J ends lost 5 bases and 6 bases, in that order; junction bases with no gene match: 10. The CDR3 region has the DNA TGTGCCAGCAGTCGATCCGGGACAGGGTACGATGGCTACACCTTC. Translation gives CASSRSGTGYDGYTF.

This clonotype was observed a few times. The rearrangement joins TRBV20-1 to TRBJ2-3, with TRBD2 identical over 16 bases. The germline gives CDR1 DFQATT, CDR2 SNEGSKA (reference sequence). There are 19 residues in the CDR3. Unmatched junction bases numbered 8, after V lost 1 base and J lost 1 base. CDR3: CSARAPGTSGGARTDTQYF. The CDR3 DNA is TGCAGTGCTAGAGCTCCGGGGACTAGCGGGGGGGCGCGCACAGATACGCAGTATTTT.

The table lists this clonotype with a few counts. The chain carries TRBV7-9 and TRBJ1-1; no definite D call. The V and J ends lost 0 bases and 6 bases respectively, with 5 bases between them. Germline V CDR1 and CDR2: SEHNR, FQNEAQ (reference sequence). This CDR3 is built from 12 residues. The chain's CDR3 is CASSLANAEAFF. The DNA of the CDR3 is TGTGCCAGCAGCTTAGCAAACGCTGAAGCTTTCTTT.